The T cell receptor beta chain under discussion was sequenced for a study of T cell repertoires in cytomegalovirus infection. Background on the study: Matching HLA type, along with CMV infection, was indicated by public TCR beta signatures. Findings of the study overall: HLA-C-restricted, CMV-specific TCR beta clonotypes were dominant ex vivo. Public TCR beta family frequency separated CMV-and-HLA carriers, including in an independent cohort.

TCRdb passed the reads through MiXCR, listing each CDR3 protein once. In the table there are more than 85,000 distinct CDR3 sequences, 16% of which are singletons. This clonotype has ten or more counts. Its antigen is unidentified. The CDR3 loop spans 14 amino acids. Trimming took off 1 base at V and 7 bases at J, with 10 bases between the two ends. The germline V gene encodes CDR1 SGHTA and CDR2 FQGNSA. Sequencing was carried out using PBMCs. The chain employs TRBV7-2 and TRBJ1-4; D remains ambiguous. The source is a human donor in good health (CMV status not recorded). Some clones in this sample may be carry-over from other donors' samples. CDR3 in amino acids: CASSLGRVSEKLFF. Written as DNA, the CDR3 is TGTGCCAGCAGCTTAGGGAGGGTCAGTGAAAAACTGTTTTTT.